This TCR beta chain emerged from a study of shared clonotypes between healthy human individuals. Study-level results: Inspection by rarefaction showed sorted-subset sequencing to be incomplete despite large depth.

Using immunoSEQ multiplex PCR, the repertoire was profiled, and TCRdb retains in-frame clones only, with some absent. The sample carries a few million clones, 85% to 95% recorded once. Remarks on this clone: Its antigen is unidentified.

Into CD45RA+ naive and CD45RA-negative memory subsets, the CD4+ cells were split. The source of this sequence is a man aged 18 to 29 in good health. Some clones in this sample may be carry-over from other donors' samples. Sequences were obtained from naive CD4+ T cells from PBMCs. Subset meaning: CD45RA+ positively selected.

CDR3 amino acids: CASRGTGTLYEQYF. In DNA, the CDR3 is TGTGCCAGCAGGGGGACAGGGACCCTCTACGAGCAGTACTTC. The chain combines TRBV6-1 with TRBJ2-7; 9 bases match TRBD1. The CDR3 loop spans 14 amino acids. Trimming took 6 bases from V and 3 from J; bases not matched to a gene: 6. The germline gives CDR1 MNHNS, CDR2 SASEGT.